The entry below describes one T cell receptor beta chain. Antigen: not known. Amplification used 60 Vbeta primers and 13 Jbeta primers. TCRdb's table, derived via immunoSEQ multiplex PCR, lists solely in-frame clones and lacks some. The listing contains some 200,000 clones. This specimen belongs to a study of cytomegalovirus exposure and HLA in healthy donors. Study outcomes and limitations: The likely explanation for a cluster of highly shared sequence variants was sequencing artifact.

Germline CDR1 is SNHLY and CDR2 is FYNNEI. V was clipped by 8 bases and J by 7 bases; unmatched bases: 5. This CDR3 has 12 amino acids. This TCR derives from a man younger than 45 in good health and CMV-seronegative. The sample was PBMCs. This rearrangement joins TRBV2 to TRBJ2-1, with 7 bases aligning to TRBD2. In nucleotides, the CDR3 is TGTGCCAGCCGCTCGGGGGGAAATGAGCAGTTCTTC. Translating it yields CASRSGGNEQFF.